The TCR beta chain described here comes from a study of cytomegalovirus exposure and HLA in healthy donors. About the study: Counted in an early data release were about 80 million unique TCRs from HLA-typed donors. Study-level findings and limits: When the data were analyzed later, several of the most significant clusters appeared to be linked to common viral pathogens. A later examination showed that TCR association rates differed by HLA locus, with DRB1 most and HLA-C fewest.

Regarding this clone: The antigen is unknown.

The V gene's germline CDR1 is MDHEN and CDR2 SYDVKM. CDR3 size: 17 residues. V lost 5 bases to trimming and J lost 0 bases; unmatched junction nucleotides: 8. This PCR relied on a set of 60 Vbeta primers and 13 Jbeta primers. Only in-frame clones appear in the TCRdb table, and some are missing; sequencing was by immunoSEQ multiplex PCR. The repertoire holds roughly 100,000 clones, with more than 65% as singletons. This chain uses TRBV28 with TRBJ2-4, with 9 nucleotides matching TRBD1. This clonotype was sampled from a woman aged 18-29 years in good health and CMV-seropositive. The sequencing input was PBMCs. CDR3 bases: TGTGCCAGCAGTGGAACAGGGGGCCCCCTAGCCAAAAACATTCAGTACTTC. It translates to CASSGTGGPLAKNIQYF.